This T cell receptor (beta chain) is drawn from a study of blood T cell repertoires in COVID-19. In the source study's methods: From reference gene primer amplification, estimates of nucleated cell counts were derived. Using immunoSEQ multiplex PCR, the repertoire was profiled, and TCRdb retains in-frame clones only, with some absent. The V and J calls and the clone size are those of that table, but D and trimming were determined from the DNA. The sample holds about 240,000 clones, roughly 83% seen once. The CDR3 spans 13 residues. Germline V gives CDR1 SQVTM, CDR2 ANQGSEA. The V end lost 4 bases, the J end lost 2 bases, and 10 bases lay between the germline ends.

The sequence was obtained from an elderly woman with acute or convalescent COVID-19. The chain is built from TRBV29-1 and TRBJ2-3; no definite D call. Source material: peripheral blood. This CDR3 is CSVVRHNTDTQYF. CDR3 bases: TGCAGCGTTGTACGACATAACACAGATACGCAGTATTTT.